The following is a TCR beta chain sequence with its context. The V and J ends lost 5 bases and 2 bases respectively, with 9 bases between them. The CDR3 is 13 residues long. CDR1 and CDR2 (germline): SGHVS, FQNEAQ. This specimen comes from a study of blood T cell repertoires in COVID-19. Study-level background: Collection of acute and convalescent COVID-19 samples took place in the United States, Italy and Spain. The analysed material was cDNA or gDNA that came from T cells, B-cell-depleted T cells, or PBMCs.

Followed longitudinally, the Seattle patients had been enrolled during active infection. As handled by the study authors: Amplified reference gene primers provided the basis for estimating nucleated cell counts. Generated by immunoSEQ multiplex PCR, the TCRdb table keeps only in-frame clones and is missing some. V and J calls and clone size follow that table, whereas D and trimming were derived from the DNA. Of fewer than 80,000 clones listed, 70% to 90% were seen once; the top ten hold approximately 5.8%. The source of this sequence is a man older than 75 with COVID-19, enrolled during active disease. The chain is built from TRBV7-8 and TRBJ2-5; D is possibly TRBD2 (6 bases). Sequencing used peripheral blood. CDR3 nucleotides: TGTGCCAGCAGCCGGGGACTTCAAGAGACCCAGTACTTC. As protein: CASSRGLQETQYF.